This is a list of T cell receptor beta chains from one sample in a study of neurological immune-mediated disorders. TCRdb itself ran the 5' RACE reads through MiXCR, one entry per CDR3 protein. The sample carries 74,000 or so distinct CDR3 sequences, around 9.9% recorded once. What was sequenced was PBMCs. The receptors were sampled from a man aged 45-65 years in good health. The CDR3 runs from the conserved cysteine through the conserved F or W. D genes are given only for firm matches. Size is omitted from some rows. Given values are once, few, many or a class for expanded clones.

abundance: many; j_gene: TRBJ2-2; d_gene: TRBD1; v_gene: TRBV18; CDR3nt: TGTGCCAGCTCACCGCTGACAGGGGGCGCGTCCGGGGAGCTGTTTTTT; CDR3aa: CASSPLTGGASGELFF
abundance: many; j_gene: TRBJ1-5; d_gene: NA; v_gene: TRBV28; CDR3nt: TGTGCCAGCAGCACCACAGGGTCCCGTCAGCCCCAGCATTTT; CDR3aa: CASSTTGSRQPQHF
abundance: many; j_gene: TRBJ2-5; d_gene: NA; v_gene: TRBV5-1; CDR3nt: TGCGCCAGCAGCTTGGGAGGGATCCCAGAGACCCAGTACTTC; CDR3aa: CASSLGGIPETQYF
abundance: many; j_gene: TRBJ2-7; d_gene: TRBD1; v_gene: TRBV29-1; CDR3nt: TGCAGCGTCCTCACGGGACAGGCTACCTACGAGCAGTACTTC; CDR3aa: CSVLTGQATYEQYF
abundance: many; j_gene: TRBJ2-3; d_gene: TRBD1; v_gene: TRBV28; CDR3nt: TGTGCCAGCCACAAGGGGACAGGGGGCTTTAAGACAGATACGCAGTATTTT; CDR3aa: CASHKGTGGFKTDTQYF
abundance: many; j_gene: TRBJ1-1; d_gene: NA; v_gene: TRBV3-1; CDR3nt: TGTGCCAGCAGCCCTCAACGTAAGGATCCCTCTGAAGCTTTCTTT; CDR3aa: CASSPQRKDPSEAFF
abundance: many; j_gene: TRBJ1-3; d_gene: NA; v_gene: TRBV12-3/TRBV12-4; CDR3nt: TGTGCCAGCAGTTTTAGGGGAAACACCATATATTTT; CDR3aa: CASSFRGNTIYF
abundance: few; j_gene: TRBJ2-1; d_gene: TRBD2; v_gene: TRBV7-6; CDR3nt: TGTGCCAGACTGCGGGAGGGCACCTACAATGAGCAGTTCTTC; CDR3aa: CARLREGTYNEQFF
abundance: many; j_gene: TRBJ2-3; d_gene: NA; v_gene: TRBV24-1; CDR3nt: TGTGCCACCGGGGCCAATCGGGTGAGCGGCTTGCACAGCACAGATACGCAGTATTTT; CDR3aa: CATGANRVSGLHSTDTQYF
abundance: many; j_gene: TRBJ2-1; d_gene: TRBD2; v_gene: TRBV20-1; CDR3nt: TGCAGTGCCACACCCCAGACAGGGCCGGGCGGGGGGGCGGATGAGCAGTTCTTC; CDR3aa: CSATPQTGPGGGADEQFF
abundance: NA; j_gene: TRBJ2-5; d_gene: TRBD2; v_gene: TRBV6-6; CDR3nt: TGTGCCAGCAGTCTCGGCGGGGGGCCTCAAGAGACCCAGTACTTC; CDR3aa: CASSLGGGPQETQYF
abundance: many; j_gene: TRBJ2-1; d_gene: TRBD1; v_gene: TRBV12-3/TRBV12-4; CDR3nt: TGTGCCAGCAGCCCCCGGTTCGCGGGACAGGGTTCCAATGAGCAGTTCTTC; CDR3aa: CASSPRFAGQGSNEQFF
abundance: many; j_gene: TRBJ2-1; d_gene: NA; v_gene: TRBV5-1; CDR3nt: TGCGCCAGCAGCCCCACTCGCGGTAAAAACAATGAGCAGTTCTTC; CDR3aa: CASSPTRGKNNEQFF
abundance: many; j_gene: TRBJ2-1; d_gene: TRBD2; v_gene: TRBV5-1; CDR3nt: TGCGCCAGCAGCTTGTCGAGCGGGAGTTCCTACAATGAGCAGTTCTTC; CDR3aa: CASSLSSGSSYNEQFF
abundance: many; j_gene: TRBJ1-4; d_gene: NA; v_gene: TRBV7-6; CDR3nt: TGTGCCAGCAGCTTAGGGGGTCTAACTAATGAAAAACTGTTTTTT; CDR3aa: CASSLGGLTNEKLFF
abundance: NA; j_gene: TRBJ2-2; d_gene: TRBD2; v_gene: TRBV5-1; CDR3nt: TGCGCCAGCAGCTGGGGACTAGCGGTAAAGACCGGGGATCTGTTTTTT; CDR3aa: CASSWGLAVKTGDLFF
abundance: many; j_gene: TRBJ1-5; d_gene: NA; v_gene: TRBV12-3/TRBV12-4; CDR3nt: TGTGCCAGCAGTTCAAGGGTTAGCAATCAGCCCCAGCATTTT; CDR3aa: CASSSRVSNQPQHF